The following is a T cell receptor (beta chain) sequence with its context. The target antigen is unknown. With 6 bases removed from V and 7 bases from J, the gap between germline ends came to 15 bases. Germline V gives CDR1 SEHNR, CDR2 FQNEAQ (reference sequence). This CDR3 spans 13 amino acids. TCRdb itself ran the reads through MiXCR, one entry per CDR3 protein. Of roughly 230,000 distinct CDR3 sequences detected, around 15% appear once; the ten largest clones hold about 45%. This entry belongs to a study of T cell repertoires in cytomegalovirus infection. Study-wide background: Public TCR beta signatures provided an indication of both CMV infection and a matching HLA type. Study conclusions and caveats: Ex vivo responses were dominated by HLA-C-restricted CMV-specific TCR beta clonotypes.

The chain is built from TRBV7-9 and TRBJ1-2; a possible D gene is TRBD1 (6 bases). This sequence originates from a human donor in good health (CMV status not recorded). Some clones in this sample may be carry-over from other donors' samples. Sequenced sample: CD8+ T cells from PBMCs. The CDR3 nucleotides are TGTGCCAGCAGACGGGGGCTGTTCGGTGGCTACACCTTC. Translation: CASRRGLFGGYTF.